The clone carrying this TCR beta chain came up many times. As yet, its antigen is unknown. The data were obtained in a study of beta chain features in type 1 diabetes. Since all of the isolated RNA was reverse transcribed, expressed TCRB transcripts were what got sequenced. The table came from immunoSEQ multiplex PCR; TCRdb's copy has only in-frame clones and leaves some out. The sample consists of about 150,000 clones, approximately 12% of them appearing once. Donors contributed one heparinised blood draw apiece, averaging roughly 0.12 L. Regarding the study as a whole: When VDJ junctions were examined, type 1 diabetes patients showed fewer insertions and more deletions.

Sequences were obtained from central memory CD4+ T cells from blood. The sequence was collected from a man in his late teens or twenties in good health.

DNA of the CDR3: TGTGCCAGCAGCGGACTAGCGGGACCTAACGCTGAGCAGTTCTTC. Translated, it gives CASSGLAGPNAEQFF. V is TRBV9 and J is TRBJ2-1, with TRBD2 identical over 11 bases. The CDR3 is 15 residues long. In germline, CDR1 is SGDLS, CDR2 YYNGEE. Trimming cost V 3 bases and J 9 bases; bases outside gene matches: 8.